One sample yielded the 29 T cell receptor beta chains listed below, sequenced in a study of CD8 T cells in ankylosing spondylitis. TCRdb fed the 5' RACE reads into MiXCR, producing one record per CDR3 protein. The sample lists fewer than 400,000 distinct CDR3 sequences; 6.5% to 10% were seen once. These receptors have no known antigen. Whole-study findings and limits: Within ankylosing spondylitis blood, a TCR beta motif made up of seven or eight highly homologous variants appeared to be characteristic.

Sequenced sample: blood, either unsorted or a sorted T cell fraction (not recorded which). The receptors were gathered from a male donor with ankylosing spondylitis.

A few counts support this clonotype. This chain links TRBV7-3 with TRBJ2-6; D not certain. Germline loops: CDR1 SGHTA, CDR2 FQGTGA. The CDR3 extends over 20 amino acids. V dropped 0 bases and J dropped 1 base, with 19 bases sitting between them. The CDR3 sequence: CASSLTLATVGKSGANVLTF. The CDR3 nucleotides are TGTGCCAGCAGCTTAACCCTTGCAACCGTGGGAAAGTCTGGGGCCAACGTCCTGACTTTC.

The chain uses TRBV25-1 and TRBJ2-2; D is tentatively TRBD1 or TRBD2 (5 bases each). The length of the CDR3 is 16 residues. V was clipped by 1 base and J by 1 base, with 10 bases between them. Germline V gene data show CDR1 as MGHDK and CDR2 as SYGVNS. Here the CDR3 reads CASSEWGLVNTGELFF. CDR3 sequence (DNA): TGTGCCAGCAGTGAATGGGGGTTGGTGAACACCGGGGAGCTGTTTTTT.

This clonotype was seen a handful of times. This is likely a read error, given that the CDR3 carries no conserved phenylalanine or tryptophan at its end. The limits of the CDR3 on the DNA are not certain, so only TCRdb's listed CDR3 is given. This rearrangement joins TRBV12-3 or TRBV12-4 to TRBJ2-7; TRBD1, the table's D call, lacks a check against the DNA. The CDR3 is 12 residues long, ends included. The CDR3 region is CASSRTGGDPLL.

This clonotype was observed a few times. V is TRBV4-2 and J is TRBJ2-1, with 12 bases that match TRBD2. CDR1 and CDR2 (germline): LGHNA, YNFKEQ. Losses at the gene ends were 1 base for V and 7 bases for J; bases not matched to a gene: 11. The CDR3 covers 18 residues. The CDR3 spells CASSQADSTSGRDNEQFF. CDR3 DNA sequence: TGTGCCAGCAGCCAAGCAGACTCGACTAGCGGGAGAGATAATGAGCAGTTCTTC.

Notes on this clonotype: Being one base from a much bigger clone, this may be a read error. This chain links TRBV5-1 with TRBJ2-5; 8 nucleotides line up with TRBD1. This CDR3 comprises 14 residues. CDR1 SGHRS and CDR2 YFSETQ come from the germline V gene. CDR3 in amino acids: CTSSRQGPGETQYF. The DNA for the CDR3 is TGCACCAGCAGCAGACAGGGGCCGGGGGAGACCCAGTACTTC.

A few counts support this clonotype. The rearrangement links TRBV6-5 to TRBJ1-1; tentatively, D is TRBD1 (5 bases). The CDR3 is 12 residues long. Trimming shortened V by 6 bases and J by 3 bases, and 8 bases separated the two germline ends. Germline V gives CDR1 MNHEY, CDR2 SVGAGI. CDR3: CASRAGYTEAFF. In nucleotides, the CDR3 is TGTGCCAGCAGGGCAGGGTACACTGAAGCTTTCTTT.

In its sample, this clonotype was seen a few times. The rearrangement links TRBV7-2 to TRBJ2-2; 8 bases align to TRBD2. Germline values: CDR1 SGHTA, CDR2 FQGNSA. The CDR3 is 15 residues long. V shed 5 bases and J 6 bases; nucleotides not matched to a gene: 8. CDR3 nucleotides: TGTGCCAGCAGCGCTAGTACGGGGGGGGCCGGGGAGCTGTTTTTT. Its translation is CASSASTGGAGELFF.

The chain has TRBV4-1 and TRBJ2-7, with a possible D match to TRBD1 (6 bases). CDR3 length: 15 amino acids. Germline V gene sequence: CDR1 MGHRA, CDR2 YSYEKL. V gave up 3 bases and J gave up 1 base, with 13 bases separating them. CDR3 in DNA: TGCGCCAGCAGCCAGGTAAAACAGGGATCCTACGAGCAGTACTTC. This encodes CASSQVKQGSYEQYF.

CDR3 DNA sequence: TGTGCCAGCAGCATCGGGACTCTGCTAAATGAAAAACTGTTTTTT. Translating it yields CASSIGTLLNEKLFF. The chain links TRBV9 to TRBJ1-4, with D possibly TRBD1 on 5 matching bases. Germline V gene sequence: CDR1 SGDLS, CDR2 YYNGEE. V lost 4 bases and J lost 5, with 15 bases in between. The CDR3 is 15 amino acids. Complete variable domain (other parts from reference TRBV9 and TRBJ1-4): DSGVTQTPKHLITATGQRVTLRCSPRSGDLSVYWYQQSLDQGLQFLIQYYNGEERAKGNILERFSAQQFPDLHSELNLSSLELGDSALYFCASSIGTLLNEKLFFGSGTQLSVL.

A remark on this clonotype: With a much larger clone just one base away, this may be a read error. The rearrangement joins TRBV5-1 to TRBJ2-1; D possibly corresponds to TRBD1 (5 bases). CDR3 length equals 14 residues. Germline CDR1 reads SGHRS; CDR2 reads YFSETQ. CDR3 coding DNA: TGCGCCAGCAGCTACGACAGCTCCTTCAATGAGCAGTTCTTC. Amino acid sequence: CASSYDSSFNEQFF.

This clonotype has only a few counts. The V and J genes are TRBV18 and TRBJ2-6; D gene uncertain. The CDR3 is 16 residues long. With 3 bases removed from V and 0 bases from J, the gap between germline ends came to 9 bases. Germline-derived CDR1 and CDR2 are KGHSH and LQKENI. The CDR3 DNA follows: TGTGCCAGCTCACCTCGCGTAAACTCTGGGGCCAACGTCCTGACTTTC. Translating it yields CASSPRVNSGANVLTF.

The gene calls are TRBV5-1 and TRBJ1-6; TRBD1 matches 7 bases. CDR1 is SGHRS, CDR2 YFSETQ, per germline. Trimming took 2 bases from V and 7 from J; bases not matched to a gene: 6. CDR3 length equals 15 residues. The CDR3 protein is CASSLSGQKNSPLHF. DNA for the CDR3: TGCGCCAGCAGCTTATCGGGACAGAAGAATTCACCCCTCCACTTT.

This clonotype was counted between two and nine times. This chain joins TRBV7-2 and TRBJ1-2, with D possibly TRBD1 on 5 matching bases. CDR1 and CDR2 from the germline V gene are SGHTA and FQGNSA. Deletions cut 5 bases from V and 7 bases from J, with 26 bases between. The CDR3 is 17 residues long. CDR3 in amino acids: CASSAGPGESVSGGYTF. The CDR3 bases are TGTGCCAGCAGCGCGGGGCCGGGGGAATCGGTTTCGGGTGGCTACACCTTC.

This clonotype was seen at least ten times. The gene calls are TRBV20-1 and TRBJ1-1; TRBD1 matches 8 bases. Germline CDR1 and CDR2: DFQATT and SNEGSKA (reference sequence). J gave up 5 bases and V 2 bases, and 13 bases lay outside the gene matches. The length of the CDR3 is 16 residues. The CDR3 sequence is CSARIGQGPGRTEAFF. DNA of the CDR3: TGCAGTGCTAGAATAGGACAGGGCCCAGGTCGGACTGAAGCTTTCTTT.

The chain carries TRBV12-3 or TRBV12-4 and TRBJ2-2; 8 nucleotides align to TRBD2. This CDR3 spans 14 amino acids. V was pared by 3 bases and J by 6 bases, with 3 bases of the junction left unmatched. The CDR3 sequence: CASSFPGGAGELFF. The CDR3 DNA reads TGTGCCAGCAGTTTTCCGGGAGGGGCCGGGGAGCTGTTTTTT.

This rearrangement joins TRBV4-2 to TRBJ2-3; TRBD1 matches at 8 bases. Germline V gives CDR1 LGHNA, CDR2 YNFKEQ. This CDR3 is built from 14 residues. J was trimmed by 6 bases and V by 1 base; bases with no gene match: 3. The CDR3, as DNA: TGTGCCAGCAGCCAAGGTCGGGACAGGGATACGCAGTATTTT. Translated: CASSQGRDRDTQYF.

The sample holds a few counts of this clonotype. Its ends do not fully match the called genes, so a read error is possible. J is TRBJ2-2 and V is TRBV15; D perhaps matches TRBD1 (5 bases). The germline V gene has CDR1 LNHNV and CDR2 YYDKDF (reference sequence). This CDR3 region has 15 residues. CDR3 in DNA: TGTGCCACCAGCGGATTGTACAGGAACCCCGGGGAGCTGTTTTTT. Amino acid sequence: CATSGLYRNPGELFF.

The rearrangement links TRBV7-2 to TRBJ2-7; 10 bases agree with TRBD2. The ends lost 1 base at V and 6 bases at J; junction bases unmatched: 3. Per germline, CDR1 SGHTA and CDR2 FQGNSA. The CDR3 covers 14 residues. CDR3 residues: CASSLVLAGVEQYF. The CDR3 bases are TGTGCCAGCAGCTTAGTTCTAGCGGGGGTCGAGCAGTACTTC. The complete variable domain, with remaining parts taken from reference TRBV7-2 and TRBJ2-7, reads GAGVSQSPSNKVTEKGKDVELRCDPISGHTALYWYRQSLGQGLEFLIYFQGNSAPDKSGLPSDRFSAERTGGSVSTLTIQRTQQEDSAVYLCASSLVLAGVEQYFGPGTRLTVT.

This clonotype was counted at least ten times. The gene calls are TRBV5-6 and TRBJ1-4; 7 bases fit TRBD1. The CDR3 totals 14 residues. J was trimmed by 5 bases and V by 4 bases; bases with no gene match: 5. Per germline, CDR1 SGHDT and CDR2 YYEEEE. Here the CDR3 DNA reads TGTGCCAGCAGCCCGACAGGGCTCAATGAAAAACTGTTTTTT. Translated, it gives CASSPTGLNEKLFF.

In its sample, this clonotype was seen many times. The chain recombines TRBV7-2 with TRBJ2-1, with 10 nucleotides matching TRBD2. Germline lookup yields CDR1 SGHTA and CDR2 FQGNSA. The CDR3 contains 15 residues. V gave up 5 bases and J gave up 2 bases; unmatched junction bases: 3. The CDR3 loop is CASSDGTSAYNEQFF. The DNA for the CDR3 is TGTGCCAGCAGCGACGGGACTAGCGCCTACAATGAGCAGTTCTTC.

This clonotype was seen more than once but under ten times. V gene TRBV7-3 combines with J gene TRBJ2-3; 12 bases agree with TRBD2. Per the germline V gene, CDR1 is SGHTA and CDR2 is FQGTGA. V lost 5 bases and J lost 7; bases outside the gene matches: 4. This CDR3 has 14 residues. The CDR3 DNA reads as TGTGCCAGCAGCCAGACTAGCGGGAGTAATACGCAGTATTTT. Translating it yields CASSQTSGSNTQYF. Filled out from reference TRBV7-3 and TRBJ2-3, the complete variable domain reads GAGVSQTPSNKVTEKGKYVELRCDPISGHTALYWYRQSLGQGPEFLIYFQGTGAADDSGLPNDRFFAVRPEGSVSTLKIQRTERGDSAVYLCASSQTSGSNTQYFGPGTRLTVL.

This clonotype occurred a few times. This chain links TRBV27 with TRBJ2-3; 10 bases align to TRBD2. Germline V gene sequence: CDR1 MNHEY, CDR2 SMNVEV (reference sequence). CDR3 length: 15 residues. The V segment lost 6 bases and the J segment 0 bases; nucleotides outside the gene matches: 3. CDR3 DNA sequence: TGTGCCAGCAGGGTAGCGGGAGGTAGCACAGATACGCAGTATTTT. It is translated as CASRVAGGSTDTQYF.

There are a few counts of this clonotype. CDR3 nucleotide sequence: TGTGCCAGCAGCTTGACCAATCAGCCCCAGCATTTT. The encoded protein is CASSLTNQPQHF. The chain employs TRBV7-9 and TRBJ1-5; no reliable D call. V was clipped by 3 bases and J by 3 bases, with 3 bases between them. Germline assignment: CDR1 SEHNR and CDR2 FQNEAQ (reference sequence). This CDR3 spans 12 amino acids.

This clonotype appeared many times. The genes are TRBV10-3 and TRBJ1-1, with 7 bases that match TRBD1. The germline CDR1 and CDR2 sequences are ENHRY and SYGVKD. The CDR3 covers 13 residues. The V segment lost 9 bases and the J segment 1 base; nucleotides outside the gene matches: 5. The CDR3 coding sequence is TGTGCCATTAGGACAGGTTCGAACACTGAAGCTTTCTTT. It encodes CAIRTGSNTEAFF.

This clonotype was seen a handful of times. This chain connects TRBV6-5 to TRBJ1-1, with D tentatively TRBD1 (5 bases). Trimming removed 0 bases from V and 5 bases from J, with 10 bases in between. The CDR3 runs 14 residues. Per the germline V gene, CDR1 is MNHEY and CDR2 is SVGAGI. CDR3 sequence reads: CASSYSLGGTEAFF. In nucleotides, the CDR3 is TGTGCCAGCAGTTACTCGCTGGGGGGGACTGAAGCTTTCTTT.

This clonotype has just a few counts. The rearrangement joins TRBV5-6 to TRBJ2-1; 7 bases are a match to TRBD2. Germline CDR1 SGHDT, CDR2 YYEEEE. V lost 4 bases, J lost 2 bases, and 9 bases stayed unmatched. The CDR3 has 16 amino acids. CDR3 in amino acids: CASSATGGGPYNEQFF. CDR3 bases: TGTGCCAGCAGCGCGACTGGGGGAGGGCCCTACAATGAGCAGTTCTTC.

This clonotype was observed many times. The chain links TRBV2 to TRBJ2-2, with D unclear. V was trimmed by 7 bases and J by 0 bases, leaving 12 bases between them. The germline V gene has CDR1 SNHLY and CDR2 FYNNEI. The CDR3 spans 15 residues. The CDR3 coding sequence is TGTGCCAGCAATGCAAGGGCTGCGAACACCGGGGAGCTGTTTTTT. Protein product: CASNARAANTGELFF.

The chain is built from TRBV20-1 and TRBJ2-7, with TRBD1 identical over 8 bases. From germline, CDR1 is DFQATT and CDR2 SNEGSKA (reference sequence). Germline trimming cut 1 base from V and 4 bases from J; bases unmatched to any gene: 9. The CDR3 totals 15 residues. CDR3 DNA sequence: TGCAGTGCTAGAGTTCGGACAGGGAGGTATTACGAGCAGTACTTC. Residues: CSARVRTGRYYEQYF.

This chain joins TRBV6-5 and TRBJ1-1; D unresolved. This CDR3 is 13 amino acids long. V gave up 4 bases and J gave up 5 bases, with 11 bases separating them. CDR1 MNHEY and CDR2 SVGAGI come from the germline V gene. The CDR3 bases are TGTGCCAGCAGTTCCCGACGAGGAACTGAAGCTTTCTTT. As protein: CASSSRRGTEAFF.